The present entry profiles one T cell receptor (beta chain) with its context. Using its own MiXCR run on the 5' RACE reads, TCRdb lists one record per CDR3 protein. The sample lists fewer than 500,000 distinct CDR3 sequences; approximately 24% were seen once. These data are taken from a study of identical twins. V shed 6 bases and J 4 bases; nucleotides not matched to a gene: 11. From germline, CDR1 is GTSNPN and CDR2 SVGIG (reference sequence). CDR3 length equals 14 residues. This sample was also put to use in a study of T cells expressing NK-cell markers. This second study says: The study drew TCR beta repertoires from sorted CD3+CD56+NKG2C+, CD3+CD56+NKG2C- and CD3+CD56-NKG2C+ T cells. Of eight sequenced donors, seven were HCMV-seropositive and one HCMV-seronegative. A range of roughly 1.0-8% of CD8+ T cells consisted of dominant NKG2C+ clonotypes in more than five donors.

Sequencing was done on a sample of CD4+ T cells sorted from blood. This clonotype originated in a young woman in good health. This rearrangement joins TRBV30 to TRBJ1-1; 7 bases line up with TRBD1. Here the CDR3 reads CACDSTGVSTEAFF. The DNA for the CDR3 is TGTGCCTGTGACTCCACAGGGGTGAGCACTGAAGCTTTCTTT.